What follows are 19 T cell receptor beta chains derived from one specimen sequenced in a study of blood T cell repertoires in COVID-19. Using immunoSEQ multiplex PCR, the repertoire was profiled, and TCRdb retains in-frame clones only, with some absent. The sample consists of roughly 190,000 clones, about 80% of them appearing once. Input material: peripheral blood. The receptors here all came from a woman between 45 and 65 years old with active or convalescent COVID-19.

The chain joins TRBV19 to TRBJ2-2; 7 bases match TRBD1. Germline-derived CDR1 and CDR2 are LNHDA and SQIVND (reference sequence). The CDR3 contains 19 residues. With 7 bases clipped from V and 2 bases from J, the junction kept 19 bases outside the gene matches. In nucleotides, the CDR3 is TGTGCCAGTAACACATATAATAGGTCGACAGGGTTAAACACCGGGGAGCTGTTTTTT. Amino acid sequence: CASNTYNRSTGLNTGELFF.

This chain connects TRBV9 to TRBJ2-1, with a possible D match to TRBD1 (6 bases). Trimming took 4 bases from V and 10 from J, leaving 18 bases between them. CDR3 size: 14 residues. CDR1 and CDR2 (germline): SGDLS, YYNGEE. The CDR3 here is CASSFIPQGNEQFF. The DNA for the CDR3 is TGTGCCAGCAGCTTTATTCCGCAGGGGAACGAGCAGTTCTTC.

The chain combines TRBV4-2 with TRBJ1-2, with D uncertain. The CDR3 has 15 residues. The V end lost 0 bases, the J end lost 7 bases, and 15 bases lay between the germline ends. Germline CDR1 and CDR2: LGHNA and YNFKEQ. The CDR3 DNA follows: TGTGCCAGCAGCCAAGATTGGTCAGGAGGAGGTGGCTACACCTTC. Protein sequence: CASSQDWSGGGGYTF.

This chain joins TRBV19 and TRBJ1-5, with a weak D call TRBD1 (6 bases). The CDR3 totals 14 residues. V was trimmed by 9 bases and J by 3 bases, leaving 15 bases between them. CDR1 and CDR2 (germline): LNHDA, SQIVND (reference sequence). CDR3: CASRGGQSNQPQHF. The CDR3 DNA follows: TGTGCCAGCCGGGGTGGACAGTCCAATCAGCCCCAGCATTTT.

The V and J genes are TRBV19 and TRBJ1-2; D call uncertain. The V and J ends lost 4 bases and 5 bases respectively, with 20 bases between them. Per germline, CDR1 LNHDA and CDR2 SQIVND (reference sequence). This CDR3 has 16 amino acids. The CDR3 bases are TGTGCCAGTAGTAACGACCCCGGACGGAGGACTTATGGCTACACCTTC. Its protein is CASSNDPGRRTYGYTF.

The CDR3 DNA sequence: TGTGCCAGCAGCTTCACAGGGTCTAATCAGCCCCAGCATTTT. Translating it yields CASSFTGSNQPQHF. The chain employs TRBV9 and TRBJ1-5; perhaps TRBD1 as D (6 bases). With 4 bases removed from V and 4 bases from J, the gap between germline ends came to 12 bases. Looked up from germline, CDR1 is SGDLS and CDR2 is YYNGEE. The CDR3 is made up of 14 amino acids.

The chain links TRBV5-1 to TRBJ1-1; 10 bases fit TRBD1. CDR1 SGHRS and CDR2 YFSETQ come from the germline V gene. The length of the CDR3 is 16 residues. J gave up 4 bases and V 4 bases, and 10 bases lay outside the gene matches. The CDR3 is CASSPRTGGTSTEAFF. The CDR3 DNA reads TGCGCCAGCAGCCCGCGGACAGGGGGGACAAGCACTGAAGCTTTCTTT.

V usage is TRBV24-1 and J usage is TRBJ2-3; tentatively, D is TRBD1 (6 bases). This CDR3 is 13 amino acids long. Germline V CDR1 and CDR2: KGHDR, SFDVKD. Trimming left V 8 bases short and J 4 bases short, with 12 bases between. The DNA for the CDR3 is TGTGCCACCACCCTGGGGGCGGCAGATACGCAGTATTTT. It specifies CATTLGAADTQYF.

The V gene is TRBV6-6, the J gene TRBJ1-1, with 8 bases lining up with TRBD1. The length of the CDR3 is 16 residues. Germline trimming cut 6 bases from V and 1 base from J; bases unmatched to any gene: 10. Germline V gene sequence: CDR1 MNHNY, CDR2 SVGAGI (reference sequence). This CDR3 is CASSPITRGQNTEAFF. CDR3 nucleotide sequence: TGTGCCAGCAGCCCAATAACCAGGGGGCAGAACACTGAAGCTTTCTTT.

The chain uses TRBV7-2 and TRBJ2-2; TRBD2 might be the D (5 bases). In germline, CDR1 is SGHTA, CDR2 FQGNSA. The CDR3 extends over 15 amino acids. V was clipped by 7 bases and J by 2 bases, with 14 bases between them. CDR3 amino acids: CASTGARGNTGELFF. DNA for the CDR3: TGTGCCAGCACTGGAGCCCGGGGTAACACCGGGGAGCTGTTTTTT.

The rearrangement links TRBV29-1 to TRBJ1-4; 7 bases are shared with TRBD1. In germline, CDR1 is SQVTM, CDR2 ANQGSEA. V shed 6 bases, J shed 4 bases, and the junction held 11 bases outside the gene matches. The CDR3 is made up of 15 amino acids. The CDR3 region is CSVQGEPGNNEKLFF. CDR3 DNA sequence: TGCAGCGTCCAGGGGGAACCGGGGAATAATGAAAAACTGTTTTTT.

V usage is TRBV6-5 and J usage is TRBJ1-3; possible D gene TRBD1, 5 bases. The germline gives CDR1 MNHEY, CDR2 SVGAGI. The CDR3 is made up of 14 amino acids. The germline V and J ends were trimmed by 4 bases and 4 bases, with 11 bases remaining between them. CDR3 coding DNA: TGTGCCAGCAGTTCAGGGTTATCGGGAAACACCATATATTTT. Protein product: CASSSGLSGNTIYF.

The chain carries TRBV4-2 and TRBJ2-7; D gene uncertain. The CDR3 contains 16 residues. CDR1 and CDR2 from the germline V gene are LGHNA and YNFKEQ. Trimming took off 0 bases at V and 0 bases at J, with 12 bases between the two ends. The CDR3 DNA follows: TGTGCCAGCAGCCAAGATATGTCAGCGACCTCCTACGAGCAGTACTTC. Amino acid sequence: CASSQDMSATSYEQYF.

The gene calls are TRBV5-4 and TRBJ2-7; 7 bases agree with TRBD1. The CDR3 has 12 amino acids. J was trimmed by 3 bases and V by 4 bases; bases with no gene match: 1. Germline-derived CDR1 and CDR2 are SGHNT and YYREEE (reference sequence). DNA of the CDR3: TGTGCCAGCAGCGGGACAGACTACGAGCAGTACTTC. It encodes CASSGTDYEQYF.

This clone has a count of ten or more. The chain couples TRBV7-2 to TRBJ2-3, with 7 bases lining up with TRBD2. CDR1 is SGHTA, CDR2 FQGNSA, per germline. This CDR3 spans 13 amino acids. J gave up 8 bases and V 1 base, and 3 bases lay outside the gene matches. CDR3 amino acids: CASSLGREGTQYF. The CDR3 DNA is TGTGCCAGCAGCTTAGGCAGGGAGGGTACGCAGTATTTT.

This clone was observed a handful of times. V and J are TRBV28 and TRBJ1-5; 10 nucleotides align to TRBD1. The CDR3 runs to 15 residues. Germline CDR1 reads MDHEN; CDR2 reads SYDVKM. J lost 5 bases, V lost 6 bases, and 7 bases had no gene match. The CDR3 is CASSGAGQGDQPQHF. The DNA of the CDR3 is TGTGCCAGCAGCGGTGCTGGACAGGGGGATCAGCCCCAGCATTTT.

The chain carries TRBV2 and TRBJ1-6, with TRBD1 matching 7 bases. Germline loops: CDR1 SNHLY, CDR2 FYNNEI. CDR3 length: 18 amino acids. Unmatched junction bases numbered 11, after V lost 6 bases and J lost 0 bases. CDR3 sequence reads: CASRRGQVKGSYNSPLHF. CDR3 sequence (DNA): TGTGCCAGCAGGAGGGGGCAGGTCAAAGGCTCCTATAATTCACCCCTCCACTTT.

This clone has more than one count but fewer than ten. The chain couples TRBV11-2 to TRBJ2-3; 7 bases are a match to TRBD2. Germline CDR1 reads SGHAT; CDR2 reads FQNNGV. The CDR3 is 16 residues long. J lost 6 bases, V lost 5 bases, and 14 bases had no gene match. This chain's CDR3 is CASSGTAGLHTDTQYF. The CDR3 DNA reads as TGTGCCAGCAGCGGAACAGCGGGGTTGCACACGGATACGCAGTATTTT.

The chain uses TRBV11-2 and TRBJ2-7; D is possibly TRBD2 (5 bases). Germline assignment: CDR1 SGHAT and CDR2 FQNNGV. The germline V and J ends were trimmed by 1 base and 7 bases, with 20 bases remaining between them. The CDR3 has 16 residues. The CDR3 loop is CASSLVRGRGAGEQYF. CDR3 nucleotides: TGTGCCAGCAGCTTAGTTCGAGGACGGGGTGCTGGGGAGCAGTACTTC.